This record looks at one T cell receptor (beta chain) sequence and its context. The data stem from a study of T cell changes during pregnancy in multiple sclerosis. In germline, CDR1 is MGHRA, CDR2 YSYEKL. J was trimmed by 3 bases and V by 1 base; bases with no gene match: 7. This CDR3 region has 18 residues. Produced via immunoSEQ multiplex PCR; TCRdb's table is partial and in-frame only. The repertoire holds fewer than 35,000 clones, under 95% seen once, with 0.4% to 0.55% in the top ten. The material was CD4+ T cells from peripheral blood mononuclear cells, obtained after pregnancy. The rearrangement joins TRBV4-1 to TRBJ2-6; 9 bases align to TRBD1. The receptor was isolated from a female donor with multiple sclerosis, enrolled in a pregnancy study. The CDR3 DNA reads TGCGCCAGCAGCCAAGCGGGACAGGGATTAATTGGGGCCAACGTCCTGACTTTC. The encoded protein is CASSQAGQGLIGANVLTF.